This T cell receptor (beta chain) was obtained from a study of blood T cell repertoires in COVID-19. About the study: Samples representing acute and convalescent COVID-19 were sourced from the United States, Italy and Spain. In each case, the material was cDNA or gDNA derived from T cells, B-cell-depleted T cells, or PBMCs.

Original analysis: Nucleated cell number was recorded as an estimate derived from reference gene primer amplification. Sequencing was performed with immunoSEQ multiplex PCR; in TCRdb, only in-frame clones are kept and a portion is missing. From that table come the V and J calls and clone size; the DNA was used to work out D and trimming. Of tens of thousands of clones listed, around 73% are singletons. The CDR3 runs to 15 residues. CDR1 is GTSNPN and CDR2 is SVGIG in the germline V gene (reference sequence). Trimming removed 4 bases from V and 5 bases from J; junction bases left unmatched: 6. Participants were aged roughly 18 to 95 years, lived in around 22 US areas, and enrolled virtually.

V is TRBV30 and J is TRBJ1-6, with 9 nucleotides matching TRBD1. The clonotype originates from a woman aged 50 to 65 with acute COVID-19. Sequencing was done on a sample of PBMCs or T cells enriched from blood (not recorded which). The CDR3 DNA is TGTGCCTGGACCTACCGGGACAGGGATAATTCACCCCTCCACTTT. Translated, it gives CAWTYRDRDNSPLHF.